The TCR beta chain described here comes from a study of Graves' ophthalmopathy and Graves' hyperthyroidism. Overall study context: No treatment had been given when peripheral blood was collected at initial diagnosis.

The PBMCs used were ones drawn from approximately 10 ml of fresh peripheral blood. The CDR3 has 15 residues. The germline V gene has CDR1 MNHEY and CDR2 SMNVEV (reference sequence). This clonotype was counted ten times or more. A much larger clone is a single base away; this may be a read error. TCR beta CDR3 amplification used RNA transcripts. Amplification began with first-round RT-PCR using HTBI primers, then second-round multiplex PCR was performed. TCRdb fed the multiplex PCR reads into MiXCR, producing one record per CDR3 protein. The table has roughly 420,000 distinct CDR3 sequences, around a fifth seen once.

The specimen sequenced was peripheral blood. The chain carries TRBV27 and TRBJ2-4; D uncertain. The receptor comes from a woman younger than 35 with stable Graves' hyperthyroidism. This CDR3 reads CASKAASLAKNIKYF. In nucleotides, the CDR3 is TGTGCCAGCAAGGCGGCGTCCCTTGCCAAAAACATTAAGTACTTC.